This T cell receptor (beta chain) was profiled in a study of blood T cell repertoires in COVID-19. About the study: Donors in the United States, Italy and Spain gave samples during acute or convalescent COVID-19. Sample material is recorded as cDNA or gDNA derived from T cells, B-cell-depleted T cells, or PBMCs.

Authors' analysis steps: Nucleated cell number was recorded as an estimate derived from reference gene primer amplification. The table came from immunoSEQ multiplex PCR; TCRdb's copy has only in-frame clones and leaves some out. Clonal size and the V and J genes are those of that table, whereas D and trimming came from the DNA. Here the sample spans about 200,000 clones, around 90% being singletons. Germline V CDR1 and CDR2: LNHDA, SQIVND (reference sequence). Between the trimmed V and J ends, which lost 5 bases and 1 base, there was a span of 8 bases. The CDR3 sequence is 13 residues long. The clonotype originates from a man over 45 with acute or convalescent COVID-19. The sequencing sample was made of peripheral blood. This chain connects TRBV19 to TRBJ1-2; no clear D. The CDR3 here is CASSFSFNYGYTF. CDR3 bases: TGTGCCAGTAGTTTTAGTTTTAACTATGGCTACACCTTC.